This TCR beta chain was profiled in a study of regulatory T cells in long-lasting Graves disease. General observations from the study: Limited samples may have lowered accuracy.

Specified time point: newly diagnosed GD, antithyroid drugs for less than 3 months. Making the TCR library involved RNA that had been extracted from PBMCs. Points on this clonotype: No antigen is known for it.

For TCR beta, libraries came from iRepertoire HTBI primers and Arm-PCR of CDR3 regions. Each CDR3 protein gets one entry after TCRdb re-called the multiplex PCR reads with MiXCR. The sample records some 220,000 distinct CDR3 sequences, roughly a fifth being singletons. The CDR3 covers 15 residues. CDR1 and CDR2 (germline): MNHNS, SASEGT. V lost 7 bases to trimming and J lost 6 bases, with 18 bases between them. The data were also submitted as part of a second study, on T cells in Graves' hyperthyroidism and ophthalmopathy. Turning to that study: Lactation, pregnancy, other autoimmune disease or uncontrolled infection led to exclusion of patients.

This chain links TRBV6-1 with TRBJ1-4; TRBD1 is a possible D gene (5 bases). The sequence came from a woman in her twenties or thirties with Graves disease. The sequencing here drew on peripheral blood mononuclear cells (PBMCs), taken at new diagnosis, from a patient treated with antithyroid drugs. The CDR3 sequence is CASITGQRGDEKLFF. CDR3 DNA: TGTGCCAGCATTACCGGGCAGAGGGGTGATGAAAAACTGTTTTTT.